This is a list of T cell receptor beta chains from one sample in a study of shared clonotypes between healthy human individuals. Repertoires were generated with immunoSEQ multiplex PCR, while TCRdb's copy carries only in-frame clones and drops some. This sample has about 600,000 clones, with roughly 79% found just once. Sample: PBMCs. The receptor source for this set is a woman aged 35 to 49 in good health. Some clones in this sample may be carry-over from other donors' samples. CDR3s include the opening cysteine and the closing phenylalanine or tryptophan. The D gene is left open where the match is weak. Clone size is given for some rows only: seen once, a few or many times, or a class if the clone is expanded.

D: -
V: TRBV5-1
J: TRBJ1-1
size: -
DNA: TGCGCCAGCAGTTTCTTAGGGTTCAGCACTGAAGCTTTCTTT
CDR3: CASSFLGFSTEAFF

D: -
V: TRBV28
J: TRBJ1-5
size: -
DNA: TGTGCCAGTCAAGGGGTCAATCAGCCCCAGCATTTT
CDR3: CASQGVNQPQHF

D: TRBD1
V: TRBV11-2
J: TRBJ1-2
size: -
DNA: TGTGCCAGCAGCTTAGTGGGACAGAACTATGGCTACACCTTC
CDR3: CASSLVGQNYGYTF

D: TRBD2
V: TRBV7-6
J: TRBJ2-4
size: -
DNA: TGTGCCAGCAGCCCCTTCGGGGGGGGTCAATACTTC
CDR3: CASSPFGGGQYF

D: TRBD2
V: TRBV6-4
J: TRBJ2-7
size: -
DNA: TGTGCCAGCCCGGACAGCAGCGGGAGCGACGCCTACGAGCAGTACTTC
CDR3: CASPDSSGSDAYEQYF

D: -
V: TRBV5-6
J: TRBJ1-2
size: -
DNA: TGTGCCAGCAGCTTAGCCGCTAACTATGGCTACACCTTC
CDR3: CASSLAANYGYTF

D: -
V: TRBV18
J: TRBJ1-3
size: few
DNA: TGTGCCAGCTCACCATTGAAATCAGGGACTTACTCTGGAAACACCATATATTTT
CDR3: CASSPLKSGTYSGNTIYF

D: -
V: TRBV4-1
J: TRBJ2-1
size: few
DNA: TGCGCCAGCAGCCAAACGGGCTGGAATGAGCAGTTCTTC
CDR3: CASSQTGWNEQFF

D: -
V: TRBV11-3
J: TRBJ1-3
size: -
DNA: TGTGCCAGCAGCTTACGAGGGGCGAATGGAAACACCATATATTTT
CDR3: CASSLRGANGNTIYF

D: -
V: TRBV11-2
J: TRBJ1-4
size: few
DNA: TGTGCCAGCAGCTTAGAACTAACGAATGAAAAACTGTTTTTT
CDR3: CASSLELTNEKLFF

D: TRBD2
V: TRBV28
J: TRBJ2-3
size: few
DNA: TGTGCCAGCAGTTTATCGCCTAGCGGGAAACCAGATACGCAGTATTTT
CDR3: CASSLSPSGKPDTQYF

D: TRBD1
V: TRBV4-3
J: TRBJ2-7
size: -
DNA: TGCGCCAGCAGCCAAGATATTGGAAATTGGGACAGGGCCTACGAGCAGTACTTC
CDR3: CASSQDIGNWDRAYEQYF

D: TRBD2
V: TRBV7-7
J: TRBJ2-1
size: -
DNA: TGTGCCAGCAGCCCCGCGGGAGCCTACAATGAGCAGTTCTTC
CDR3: CASSPAGAYNEQFF

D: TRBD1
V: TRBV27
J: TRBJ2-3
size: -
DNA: TGTGCCAGCAGTTTTTCGACAGGGTTTATCGATACGCAGTATTTT
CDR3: CASSFSTGFIDTQYF

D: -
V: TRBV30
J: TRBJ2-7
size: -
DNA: TGTGCCTGGAGTCAACAGGATTACGAGCAGTACTTC
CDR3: CAWSQQDYEQYF

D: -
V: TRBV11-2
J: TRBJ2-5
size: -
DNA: TGTGCCAGCACAGGAAGGGGGGTAGAGACCCAGTACTTC
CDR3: CASTGRGVETQYF

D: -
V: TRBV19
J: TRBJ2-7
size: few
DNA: TGTGCCAGTAGTACTTCCTCTTACGAGCAGTACTTC
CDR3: CASSTSSYEQYF

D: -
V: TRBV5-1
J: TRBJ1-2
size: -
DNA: TGCGCCAGCAGCTTGGATGGACGGACTTTCGATGGCTACACCTTC
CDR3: CASSLDGRTFDGYTF

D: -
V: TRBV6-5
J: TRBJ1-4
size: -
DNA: TGTGCCAGCAGTTACTCTTCTTGGAGGGGTGGCGAAAAACTGTTTTTT
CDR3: CASSYSSWRGGEKLFF

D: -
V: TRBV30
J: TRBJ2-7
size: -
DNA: TGTGCCTGGAGTCGGGGTACCGGGGGCTACGAGCAGTACTTC
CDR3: CAWSRGTGGYEQYF

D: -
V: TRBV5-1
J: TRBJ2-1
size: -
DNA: TGCGCCAGCAGTCTCGTAGCGACCAGCTCCTACAATGAGCAGTTCTTC
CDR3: CASSLVATSSYNEQFF

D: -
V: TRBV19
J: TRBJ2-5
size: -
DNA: TGTGCCAGTAGTTCCTCCCTCGGGGGGCTCCTGTACTTC
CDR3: CASSSSLGGLLYF

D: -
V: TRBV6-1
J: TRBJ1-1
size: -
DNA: TGTGCCAGCAGTGAACAACCGGGACACCCGGGGGGTTTCTTT
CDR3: CASSEQPGHPGGFF

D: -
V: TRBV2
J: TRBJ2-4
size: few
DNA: TGTGCCAGCTTAACTGGGGCCATTCAGTACTTC
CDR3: CASLTGAIQYF

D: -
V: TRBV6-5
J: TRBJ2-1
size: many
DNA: TGTGCCAGCAGTTATGATAGGGAACTCTATGAGCAGTTCTTC
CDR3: CASSYDRELYEQFF

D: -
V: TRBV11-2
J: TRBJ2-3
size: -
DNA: TGTGCCAGCAGACCACTTTCTAGCACAGATACGCAGTATTTT
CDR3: CASRPLSSTDTQYF

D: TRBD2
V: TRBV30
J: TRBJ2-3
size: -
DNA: TGTGCCTGGAACTCAGCGGGAGACCGTGGAAGGGGAGGTACGCAGTATTTT
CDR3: CAWNSAGDRGRGGTQYF

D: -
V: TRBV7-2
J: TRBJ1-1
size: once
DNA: TGTGCCAGCAGCCCCGCCGCCCCGGGGGTGGGGACTGAAGCTTTCTTT
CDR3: CASSPAAPGVGTEAFF

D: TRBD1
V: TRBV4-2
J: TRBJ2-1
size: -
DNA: TGTGCCAGCAGCCCTCGACAGGGCGTGGAAAATGAGCAGTTCTTC
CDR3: CASSPRQGVENEQFF

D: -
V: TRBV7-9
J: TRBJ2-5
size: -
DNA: TGTGCCAGCAGCTTAGGGCCAGGAACGCAAGAGACCCAGTACTTC
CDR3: CASSLGPGTQETQYF

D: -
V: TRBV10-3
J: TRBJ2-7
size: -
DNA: TGTGCCATCAGTGACGGCAGGGTCTCCTATGAGCAGTACTTC
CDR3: CAISDGRVSYEQYF

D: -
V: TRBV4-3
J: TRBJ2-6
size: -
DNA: TGCGCCAGCAGCCAGACCTTTGACTTCTCTGGGGCCAACGTCCTGACTTTC
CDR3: CASSQTFDFSGANVLTF

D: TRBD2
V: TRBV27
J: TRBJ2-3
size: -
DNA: TGTGCCAGCAGCCCACTAGCGGGAGGAAGCACAGATACGCAGTATTTT
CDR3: CASSPLAGGSTDTQYF

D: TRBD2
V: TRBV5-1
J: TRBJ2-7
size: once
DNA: TGCGCCAGCAGCTTGGAGCGGGGGCGCGAGCAGTACTTC
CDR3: CASSLERGREQYF

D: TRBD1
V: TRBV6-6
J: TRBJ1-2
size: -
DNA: TGTGCCAGCATTCCGGACAGGGAATATGGCTACACCTTC
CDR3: CASIPDREYGYTF

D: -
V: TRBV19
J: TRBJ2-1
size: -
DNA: TGTGCCAGTAGTATGTCGGCAGATTACAATGAGCAGTTCTTC
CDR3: CASSMSADYNEQFF

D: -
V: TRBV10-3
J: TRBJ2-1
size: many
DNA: TGTGCCATCAAACCAGCGGAGACTCACAATGAGCAGTTCTTC
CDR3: CAIKPAETHNEQFF

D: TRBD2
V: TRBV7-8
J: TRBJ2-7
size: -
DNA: TGTGCCAGCAGCCCAGGACTAGCGGGAGTTAGTCGGTACGAGCAGTACTTC
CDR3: CASSPGLAGVSRYEQYF

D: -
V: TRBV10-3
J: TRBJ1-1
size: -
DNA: TGTGCCATCAGCCCTCCGTATGGGATGGGGGAGGCCACTGAAGCTTTCTTT
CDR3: CAISPPYGMGEATEAFF

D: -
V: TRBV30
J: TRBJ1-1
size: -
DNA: TGTGCCTGGACCCGTACAGGGAGTATCCCCGAAGCTTTCTTT
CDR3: CAWTRTGSIPEAFF

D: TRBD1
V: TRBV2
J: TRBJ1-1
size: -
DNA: TGTGCCAGCAGGGTGACAGGGGGGACTGAAGCTTTCTTT
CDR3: CASRVTGGTEAFF

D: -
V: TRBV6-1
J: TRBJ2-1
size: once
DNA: TGTGCCAGCAACGACTGGAGCTCCTACAATGAGCAGTTCTTC
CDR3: CASNDWSSYNEQFF

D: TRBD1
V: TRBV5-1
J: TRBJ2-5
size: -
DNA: TGCGCCAGCAGCTTGGAGGGGGCGCTCCAAGAGACCCAGTACTTC
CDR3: CASSLEGALQETQYF

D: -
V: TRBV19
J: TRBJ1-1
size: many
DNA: TGTGCCAGTAGTATGAGACGGGGGACTGAAGCTTTCTTT
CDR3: CASSMRRGTEAFF

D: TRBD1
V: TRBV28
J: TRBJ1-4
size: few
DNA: TGTGCCAGCAGTATGACAGGGGCGATAAATGAAAAACTGTTTTTT
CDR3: CASSMTGAINEKLFF

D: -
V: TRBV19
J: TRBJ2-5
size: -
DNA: TGTGCCAGTAGTCTGAGTAGCGGTGAGACCCAGTACTTC
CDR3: CASSLSSGETQYF